This T cell receptor (beta chain) was obtained from a study of cytomegalovirus exposure and HLA in healthy donors. Healthy individuals who donated bone marrow served as the donors. Germline CDR1 reads MNHNY; CDR2 reads SVGAGI (reference sequence). This CDR3 contains 13 residues. The V end lost 6 bases, the J end lost 5 bases, and 14 bases lay between the germline ends. The study, taken as a whole, reports: A later analysis linked 16,951 TCR beta sequences to HLA alleles at 0.05 false discovery rate. Earlier results showed most TCR beta V segments being productive about 90% or about 30% of the time.

In the PCR, 60 Vbeta and 13 Jbeta primers were used. Sequencing used immunoSEQ multiplex PCR; TCRdb keeps in-frame clones, though not all of them. Recorded for this sample: 100,000 to 150,000 clones. Details on this clone: Antigen unknown.

The sample taken for sequencing was PBMCs. The sequence derives from a woman in her forties in good health and CMV-seronegative. This rearrangement joins TRBV6-6 to TRBJ2-7, with D maybe TRBD1 (5 bases). In DNA form, the CDR3 reads TGTGCCAGCAGGGAGCAGGGCCCCAACGAGCAGTACTTC. This translates into CASREQGPNEQYF.